This entry lists 3 T cell receptor beta chains sequenced from one sample in a study of cytomegalovirus exposure and HLA in healthy donors. PCR employed 60 Vbeta and 13 Jbeta primers. Libraries were prepared by immunoSEQ multiplex PCR; TCRdb keeps only in-frame clonotypes and omits some of them. In the table there are some 170,000 clones, 75% to 80% of which are singletons. Specimen: PBMCs. All receptors come from a middle-aged man in good health and CMV-seropositive.

The chain couples TRBV5-1 to TRBJ2-2; 9 bases are shared with TRBD1. Germline V lookup: CDR1 SGHRS, CDR2 YFSETQ. The CDR3 runs 18 residues. Trimming took 2 bases from V and 3 from J; bases not matched to a gene: 11. The CDR3 bases are TGCGCCAGCAGCTTAGAGGGACAGGGAGCACCACACACCGGGGAGCTGTTTTTT. This encodes CASSLEGQGAPHTGELFF.

The genes are TRBV28 and TRBJ2-1; TRBD2 might be the D (6 bases). Deletions cut 6 bases from V and 3 bases from J, with 15 bases between. CDR1 is MDHEN and CDR2 is SYDVKM in the germline V gene. This CDR3 comprises 15 residues. CDR3 protein: CASRSDGSSYNEQFF. CDR3 in DNA: TGTGCCAGCAGATCGGACGGGAGCAGCTACAATGAGCAGTTCTTC.

This chain joins TRBV7-9 and TRBJ2-3; no reliable D call. The CDR3 contains 14 residues. V lost 5 bases, J lost 6 bases, and 15 bases lay in between. Germline CDR1 and CDR2: SEHNR and FQNEAQ (reference sequence). The CDR3, as DNA: TGTGCCAGCAGCCTGCCACCCTCGGTGGATACGCAGTATTTT. Residues: CASSLPPSVDTQYF.